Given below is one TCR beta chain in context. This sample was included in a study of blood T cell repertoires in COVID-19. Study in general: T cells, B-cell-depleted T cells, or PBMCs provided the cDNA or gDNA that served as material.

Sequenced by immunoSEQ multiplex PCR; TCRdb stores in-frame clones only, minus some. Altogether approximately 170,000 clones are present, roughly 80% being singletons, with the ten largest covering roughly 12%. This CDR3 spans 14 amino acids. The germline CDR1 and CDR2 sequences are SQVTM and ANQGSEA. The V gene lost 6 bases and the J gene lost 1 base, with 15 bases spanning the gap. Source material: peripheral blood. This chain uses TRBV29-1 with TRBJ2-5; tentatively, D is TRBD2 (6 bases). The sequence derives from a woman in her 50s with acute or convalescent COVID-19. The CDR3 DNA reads TGCAGCGTCGCATCGGGACTCCCCCAAGAGACCCAGTACTTC. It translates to CSVASGLPQETQYF. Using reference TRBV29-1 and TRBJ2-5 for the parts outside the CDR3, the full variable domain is SAVISQKPSRDICQRGTSLTIQCQVDSQVTMMFWYRQQPGQSLTLIATANQGSEATYESGFVIDKFPISRPNLTFSTLTVSNMSPEDSSIYLCSVASGLPQETQYFGPGTRLLVL.